The T cell receptor (beta chain) described here comes from a study of blood T cells in healthy people across ages. Overall study findings and caveats: Roughly linearly, TCR beta diversity per million T cells fell as age increased.

In the case of this clonotype: Its antigen is currently unknown.

Trimming cost V 2 bases and J 0 bases; bases outside gene matches: 14. Germline V gene data show CDR1 as SQVTM and CDR2 as ANQGSEA. The length of the CDR3 is 21 residues. The second PCR ran roughly 6 to 11 cycles with a sample-barcoded 5' primer and J-beta primers. TCRdb re-called the 5' RACE reads with MiXCR, one entry per CDR3 protein. Of around 1,700,000 distinct CDR3 sequences in the sample, 28% were seen once. J is TRBJ2-2 and V is TRBV29-1; 14 nucleotides align to TRBD2. Material: blood. This clonotype was obtained from a woman in her twenties or thirties in good health. In DNA, the CDR3 is TGCAGCGTTGAAAGGGCGGGACTAGCGGGAGACCAACTTGCGAACACCGGGGAGCTGTTTTTT. This encodes CSVERAGLAGDQLANTGELFF.